A selection of T cell receptor beta chains follows, all from one sample in a study of blood T cells in healthy people across ages. TCRdb processed the 5' RACE reads anew with MiXCR; each CDR3 protein has one entry. The sample consists of fewer than 800,000 distinct CDR3 sequences, roughly 50% of them appearing once. Sample: blood. The source of these receptors is a woman in her fifties or sixties in good health. The CDR3 runs from the conserved cysteine through the conserved F or W. A D gene is named only where the DNA matches it firmly. Part of the rows lack a size; the others show once, few, many or a class for expanded clones.

J gene | clone size | D gene | V gene | CDR3 DNA | CDR3 protein
TRBJ2-5 | many | NA | TRBV29-1 | TGCAGCGTTGGGGCTCAAGGGAGAGGAGAGACCCAGTACTTC | CSVGAQGRGETQYF
TRBJ2-1 | few | TRBD2 | TRBV4-1 | TGCGCCAGCAGCCAAACCGGACTAGCGGGAGGTCCCTACAATGAGCAGTTCTTC | CASSQTGLAGGPYNEQFF
TRBJ2-7 | few | NA | TRBV9 | TGTGCCAGCAGCGGCCAAACAGGGCTCGACGAGCAGTACTTC | CASSGQTGLDEQYF
TRBJ2-7 | many | NA | TRBV29-1 | TGCAGCGTTCTTACCGACAGAACCTACGAGCAGTACTTC | CSVLTDRTYEQYF
TRBJ2-7 | NA | NA | TRBV28 | TGTGCCAGCAGTTTTGAGCTAGCCTACTACGAGCAGTACTTC | CASSFELAYYEQYF
TRBJ2-2 | NA | NA | TRBV4-2 | TGTGCCAGCAGCCTCCCTAGTCCCGGGGAGCTGTTTTTT | CASSLPSPGELFF
TRBJ2-5 | NA | NA | TRBV6-5 | TGTGCCAGCAGTTACTCCGGACAGCAAGAGACCCAGTACTTC | CASSYSGQQETQYF
TRBJ2-2 | NA | NA | TRBV5-1 | TGCGCCAGCAGATGGGCCACCGGGGAGCTGTTTTTT | CASRWATGELFF
TRBJ2-7 | NA | NA | TRBV4-2 | TGTGCCAGCAGCCAAGATCCGGCCGGGTACGAGCAGTACTTC | CASSQDPAGYEQYF
TRBJ2-4 | NA | NA | TRBV5-6 | TGTGCCAGCAGCCTGAGGGGGGGCGGGAGAAACATTCAGTACTTC | CASSLRGGGRNIQYF
TRBJ2-2 | NA | TRBD1 | TRBV27 | TGTGCCAGCAGTTTAGAGGCCGGGACAGGGAGGGGCACCGGGGAGCTGTTTTTT | CASSLEAGTGRGTGELFF
TRBJ2-5 | NA | NA | TRBV5-1 | TGCGCCAGCAGCTCCGGAAACAGCCTCCAAGAGACCCAGTACTTC | CASSSGNSLQETQYF
TRBJ2-1 | NA | TRBD2 | TRBV19 | TGTGCCACCCGGACTAGCGGGATGTACAATGAGCAGTTCTTC | CATRTSGMYNEQFF
TRBJ2-7 | NA | TRBD1 | TRBV12-3/TRBV12-4 | TGTGCCAGCAGTTCTCCGGGACAGATCTACGAGCAGTACTTC | CASSSPGQIYEQYF
TRBJ2-4 | few | TRBD1 | TRBV18 | TGTGCCAGCTCACCAGCGACAGGGGGAGAATACATTCAGTACTTC | CASSPATGGEYIQYF
TRBJ2-1 | many | NA | TRBV4-3 | TGCGCCAGCAGCCCCCGGACCGCGTACAATGAGCAGTTCTTC | CASSPRTAYNEQFF
TRBJ1-1 | NA | NA | TRBV2 | TGTGCCAGCAGTGAATTCGGGATGTATGAAGCTTTCTTT | CASSEFGMYEAFF
TRBJ1-2 | many | NA | TRBV29-1 | TGCAGCGTTCCCGTGGGGGGGGTTGGGAACTATGGCTACACCTTC | CSVPVGGVGNYGYTF
TRBJ2-4 | NA | TRBD2 | TRBV7-2 | TGTGCCAGCAGGGCTGGGACTAGCGGATTAAACATTCAGTACTTC | CASRAGTSGLNIQYF
TRBJ2-1 | many | NA | TRBV3-1 | TGTGCCAGCAGCCAAGGGGGGGCAGCAGGGCAGTTCTTC | CASSQGGAAGQFF
TRBJ2-3 | few | NA | TRBV5-1 | TGCGCCAGCAGCTTCAGAGGGGACACAGATACGCAGTATTTT | CASSFRGDTDTQYF
TRBJ1-4 | few | TRBD1 | TRBV20-1 | TGCAGTGCTAGAGATCAGAACAGGGGAAAAGAAAAACTGTTTTTT | CSARDQNRGKEKLFF
TRBJ1-6 | NA | NA | TRBV7-9 | TGTGCCAGCAGCTTAACCAGGGAAGAATCACCCCTCCACTTT | CASSLTREESPLHF
TRBJ2-3 | NA | NA | TRBV4-3 | TGCGCCAGCAGCCAAGAACCGGCCTTCTTCACAGATACGCAGTATTTT | CASSQEPAFFTDTQYF
TRBJ2-1 | NA | NA | TRBV29-1 | TGCAGCGTTGAAGAGGAGGGGCCCTACAATGAGCAGTTCTTC | CSVEEEGPYNEQFF
TRBJ2-3 | NA | TRBD2 | TRBV7-2 | TGTGCCAGCAGCCCGCGGGAGGCCAGAGATACGCAGTATTTT | CASSPREARDTQYF
TRBJ2-7 | NA | NA | TRBV28 | TGTGCCAGCAGGACGCCCTCGAGCTCCTACGAGCAGTACTTC | CASRTPSSSYEQYF
TRBJ2-1 | once | NA | TRBV19 | TGTGCCACTGCCCTGGGCGCCTACAATGAGCAGTTCTTC | CATALGAYNEQFF
TRBJ2-2 | NA | NA | TRBV7-2 | TGTGCCAGCAGCTTACGAGCCGCGGTCGGGGAGCTGTTTTTT | CASSLRAAVGELFF
TRBJ2-1 | few | TRBD1 | TRBV7-2 | TGTGCCAGCAGAGCCGGGACAGGGGGCTTTAATGAGCAGTTCTTC | CASRAGTGGFNEQFF
TRBJ1-6 | few | NA | TRBV12-3/TRBV12-4 | TGTGCCAGCAGCCCCATGACAGGAGTTAATTCACCCCTCCACTTT | CASSPMTGVNSPLHF
TRBJ1-2 | NA | NA | TRBV24-1 | TGTGCCACCAGTGATCCGGGGGCAGGGGAACGCGGCTACACCTTC | CATSDPGAGERGYTF
TRBJ2-1 | NA | TRBD2 | TRBV6-2/TRBV6-3 | TGTGCCAGCAGCACGACTAGCGGGAAGGGTGAGCAGTTCTTC | CASSTTSGKGEQFF
TRBJ2-1 | NA | NA | TRBV20-1 | TGCAGTGCTCGCAGGGTAAATGAGCAGTTCTTC | CSARRVNEQFF
TRBJ2-7 | NA | NA | TRBV9 | TGTGCCAGCAGCGTAGGGCTCGAAACCTACGAGCAGTACTTC | CASSVGLETYEQYF
TRBJ1-5 | NA | NA | TRBV28 | TGTGCCAGCAGTCCCATGGGGGACGCGCAGCCCCAGCATTTT | CASSPMGDAQPQHF
TRBJ2-7 | few | NA | TRBV7-2 | TGTGCCAGCAGCTTAGCCGGGAGCGTGGACGAGCAGTACTTC | CASSLAGSVDEQYF
TRBJ1-5 | NA | TRBD1 | TRBV3-1 | TGTGCCAGCAGCCAAGACCTGACCGGGACAGGGGGTGGGCAGCCCCAGCATTTT | CASSQDLTGTGGGQPQHF
TRBJ2-5 | NA | NA | TRBV29-1 | TGCAGCGGGGGAGAAGAGACCCAGTACTTC | CSGGEETQYF
TRBJ2-2 | few | NA | TRBV20-1 | TGCAGTGCTAAAGGACCGAAGTACACCGGGGAGCTGTTTTTT | CSAKGPKYTGELFF
TRBJ1-1 | NA | TRBD1 | TRBV20-1 | TGCAGTGCTAGAGATGCCGAGGGGGCCTTGAACACTGAAGCTTTCTTT | CSARDAEGALNTEAFF
TRBJ2-2 | NA | TRBD1 | TRBV10-3 | TGTGCCATCAGGGGACAGCTTACGAACACCGGGGAGCTGTTTTTT | CAIRGQLTNTGELFF
TRBJ1-2 | few | NA | TRBV29-1 | TGCAGCGTTGAGAGGGGCGTGAACTATGGCTACACCTTC | CSVERGVNYGYTF
TRBJ1-1 | NA | NA | TRBV6-2/TRBV6-3 | TGTGCCAGCAGTTACTCAGCGGCAGACCCATTTCCTGAAGCTTTCTTT | CASSYSAADPFPEAFF
TRBJ2-1 | NA | TRBD2 | TRBV28 | TGTGCCAGCAGTTCCCGGGGAGCGGGAGTCTATGAGCAGTTCTTC | CASSSRGAGVYEQFF
TRBJ2-5 | NA | NA | TRBV25-1 | TGTGCCAGCAGTGAATTAAGTGGGGCAAGGAAGAAGACCCAGTACTTC | CASSELSGARKKTQYF
TRBJ2-3 | few | NA | TRBV7-2 | TGTGCCAGCAGCTTAGCTCGATCCGGGACTAGCACAGATACGCAGTATTTT | CASSLARSGTSTDTQYF
TRBJ2-7 | once | NA | TRBV4-2 | TGTGCCAGCAGCCAAGGGGCTAGCATTGACGAGCAGTACTTC | CASSQGASIDEQYF
TRBJ2-7 | NA | NA | TRBV9 | TGTGCCAGCAGCGTAGCTACAGGGAACAACTACGAGCAGTACTTC | CASSVATGNNYEQYF
TRBJ2-7 | NA | TRBD2 | TRBV7-2 | TGTGCCAGCAGCTTAGGGACTAGCTGGGACGAGCAGTACTTC | CASSLGTSWDEQYF
TRBJ2-3 | NA | TRBD2 | TRBV18 | TGTGCCAGCTCACCTACTAGCGGAGCCACAGATACGCAGTATTTT | CASSPTSGATDTQYF
TRBJ2-1 | few | TRBD1 | TRBV28 | TGTGCCAGCAGTTTCCCCTGGACAGGGAAGTTCTTC | CASSFPWTGKFF
TRBJ2-1 | few | NA | TRBV7-3 | TGTGCCAGCAGCAACGGGACTTGGCGGAGCAATGAGCAGTTCTTC | CASSNGTWRSNEQFF
TRBJ2-4 | NA | TRBD2 | TRBV20-1 | TGCAGTGCTAGGGGACTAGCGTCTGCCAAAAACATTCAGTACTTC | CSARGLASAKNIQYF
TRBJ1-5 | few | NA | TRBV20-1 | TGCAGTGCTAGCACTCCGAGGGGCAATCAGCCCCAGCATTTT | CSASTPRGNQPQHF
TRBJ2-5 | NA | TRBD2 | TRBV28 | TGTGCCAGCAGCCTTCCGGGACTAGCCCAAGAGACCCAGTACTTC | CASSLPGLAQETQYF
TRBJ2-4 | few | TRBD1 | TRBV9 | TGTGCCAGCAGCGTAGCAGGGGGTCGGAACATTCAGTACTTC | CASSVAGGRNIQYF
TRBJ2-5 | once | NA | TRBV3-1 | TGTGCCAGCAGCCTAAGGGGAACCGCTAGTGAGCAGTACTTC | CASSLRGTASEQYF
TRBJ2-3 | NA | NA | TRBV6-1 | TGTGCCAGCCGGGGAAACACAGATACGCAGTATTTT | CASRGNTDTQYF